This TCR beta chain was retrieved from a study of cytomegalovirus exposure and HLA in healthy donors (TCRdb year 2017). With respect to the entire study: An earlier analysis of more than 550 of the donors reported 276 Gb of sequence data and roughly 120 million unique TCR beta sequences obtained from about 180 million T cells. An early release covering some 640 HLA-typed donors comprised roughly 300 gigabases of sequencing data and 85 million or so unique TCR sequences. Among the approximately 400 genotyped donors, 75% to 90% belonged to the genetic ancestry cluster associated with self-reported Caucasian donors. The study aimed to test whether signatures of past pathogen exposure could be identified by cataloging public T cell receptors. The study used immunosequencing to profile the T cell repertoires of more than 650 subjects and linked those repertoires to cytomegalovirus serostatus. A separate validation cohort of about 110 different subjects was used in addition to the 666-subject first cohort. The study combined high-throughput TCR immunosequencing, statistical association of individual TCRs with disease status, and machine learning to predict cytomegalovirus infection status. A later analysis re-examined previously published TCR beta repertoires from roughly 720 donors and added high-resolution HLA genotyping to investigate patterns of TCR occurrence. Rather than drawing on any new phenotypic data, the later analysis identified candidate immune exposures from TCR beta sequences and the way those sequences occurred across donors. An earlier analysis of around 580 of the donors used high-throughput TCR beta sequencing to judge whether each TCR beta V gene segment behaved as functional or pseudogenic. Donor age, sex, ethnicity and CMV serostatus were compiled alongside the repertoire data. A later genetic analysis took genome-wide SNP genotypes for about 55% of the 666 donors and used that subset as a discovery cohort. Every discovery cohort repertoire had been produced on one sequencing platform. HLA typing covered class I and class II loci at four-digit resolution. The number of donors typed differed by locus, with 629-630 for A, B, C, DRB1 and DQB1, 522 for DQA1, 600 to 610 for DPA1, and 472 for DPB1. About five DR-DQ haplotypes were treated as single units for association and clustering because of strong linkage in the cohort. Among roughly 400 genotyped donors of the cohort, an average of roughly 230,000 unique TCR beta nucleotide sequences was sequenced per donor, of which 15% to 20% were non-productive.

The germline V gene supplies CDR1 LGHNA and CDR2 YSLEER. There are 16 amino acids in the CDR3, from cysteine to phenylalanine inclusive. The CDR3 DNA has 48 bases and is translated from base 1. V gives up 0 bases and J gives up 1 base, and the segment between their germline ends measures 12 bases. The research as a whole found: In a later analysis, the rate of TCR association differed among HLA loci, with DRB1 alleles having the most associated TCRs and HLA-C alleles having the fewest. A total of roughly 160 TCR beta chains were listed by the study as associated with cytomegalovirus. In a later analysis, most CMV-associated TCR beta chains were found to appear HLA-restricted, with HLA associations seemingly driven largely by CMV exposure. A group of highly shared sequence variants was considered likely to be a technical artifact of the sequencing pipeline. A few of the identified cytomegalovirus-associated TCR beta chains were confirmed in vitro to be specific for cytomegalovirus antigens. Because counts were too low, seventeen rarely observed V segments, including chromosome 9 orphons, were left out of the earlier analysis of a few hundred of the donors. CMV serostatus was the only immune exposure information available for the cohort. The classifier was reported to diagnose cytomegalovirus status with high specificity and sensitivity in both the original cohort and the validation cohort. Most TCR sequences were seen in very few donors, while some public TCRs were found in many individuals. Compared with the roughly 700-donor mean, donors in an Asian-associated ancestry cluster had fewer N-insertions in productive TCRs, according to a later genetic analysis. Linkage disequilibrium might explain the correlated functional status among segregating V segments, but an unknown experimental factor could not be ruled out. Because some donors lacked HLA typing at each locus, the association tests relied only on the typed subset. The 87-base-pair reads could not distinguish some IMGT-functional V segments, including TRBV6-2 and TRBV6-3, so those segments were excluded. Only TCR beta chains were sequenced in this cohort, and the absence of alpha or paired-chain data limited detectable features. Compared with equally common non-associated chains, HLA-associated TCR beta chains in a later analysis were more clonally expanded and had lower generation probabilities. Strong co-occurrence of HLA alleles, especially DR and DQ, made assigning TCR associations to individual alleles difficult. The authors suggested that the approach could potentially be extended to other disease states and immunological phenotypes. A later analysis reported that several top co-occurrence clusters appeared linked to parvovirus B19, influenza, CMV and Epstein-Barr virus. A later analysis associated 15,000 to 20,000 TCR beta sequences with specific HLA alleles at a false discovery rate of 0.05. A further reported finding was that TCR beta sequences accurately predicted the HLA-A and HLA-B alleles for most subjects in the first cohort. An earlier analysis of 587 of the donors showed that most TCR beta V segments appeared in productive rearrangements either about 90% or about 30% of the time, which broadly matched IMGT annotations. In a later genetic analysis, a missense DCLRE1C variant was associated with V-gene and J-gene trimming of TCR beta chains, and the association was replicated in an independent cohort. The presence/absence analyses assumed that sequencing depth was roughly uniform across donors, and that assumption may not be true.

To prepare the library, the immunoSEQ multiplex PCR assay was applied. The multiplex PCR relied on a mix of 60 forward primers for TCR Vbeta segments and 13 reverse primers for TCR Jbeta segments. The CDR3 region of rearranged TCR beta genes was amplified from genomic DNA by a multiplex PCR assay. On the Illumina HiSeq System, the amplified TCR beta libraries were sequenced as 87-base-pair reads. From the authors' description of their analysis: A later analysis counted approximately 74 million unique TCR beta chains across the 666 repertoires, and 9 million to 14 million of these chains were shared by at least two donors. To remove PCR and sequencing errors, raw reads were error-corrected and collapsed into unique sequences using a nearest-neighbor algorithm that merged closely related sequences. To assign V, D and J gene segments, CDR3 sequences were aligned to IMGT reference sequences. For a sequence to be retained, at least a six-nucleotide match to both a V gene segment and a J gene segment was required. A rearrangement was called productive if the CDR3 had no stop codons and remained in frame with V and J, and every other rearrangement was called non-productive. CDR3 was defined according to IMGT convention as the region running from the second conserved V-encoded cysteine to the conserved J-encoded phenylalanine. The earlier analysis of 587 of the donors excluded sequences that lacked an unambiguous match to a single V gene segment. An earlier analysis of 550 to 650 of the donors classified V segments as functional when productive rearrangements were above 56.7% and as segregating when the standard deviation between donors was above 5%. A statistical classification framework was developed to diagnose cytomegalovirus status using the catalog of TCR beta chain sequences. In a later analysis, V and J genes were assigned by comparing TCR nucleotide sequences against IMGT/GENE-DB human TR gene sequences. A later analysis assigned CDR3 sequences and most-parsimonious VDJ recombination scenarios with the TCRdist pipeline. A later analysis defined each TCR beta chain by its CDR3 amino acid sequence plus V-gene family, and excluded reads lacking a unique V-gene family. As a way to deal with suspected cross-contamination and a sequencing artifact, a later analysis dropped over 550 nucleotide sequences that were highly shared and had low generation probability. For each public chain, a later analysis derived a clonal expansion index from normalized ranks of inferred template counts within each repertoire. In a later analysis, generation probabilities were computed with a VDJ recombination model fitted to out-of-frame rearrangements, and the resulting probabilities were checked against IGoR. In a later analysis, TCR-TCR, TCR-HLA and TCR-CMV co-occurrence was scored with hypergeometric tests, and a repertoire-size bias correction was applied to TCR pairs. A later analysis estimated false discovery rates by permuting HLA or CMV assignments 20 times. In a later analysis, co-occurring TCRs were grouped with DBSCAN, and TCRdist sequence similarity was added when clustering was performed within HLA-allele-positive subsets. Repertoires with fewer than 30,000 or more than 120,000 public chains were left out of co-occurrence clustering, as were five repertoires with anomalous nucleotide sharing. This immuneACCESS table, as held by TCRdb, lists in-frame sequences with V and J called but not all clones. Of the missing ones, under half trace to an unresolved V gene in checked studies; the others have no known cause. The V and J calls and the clone size are those of that table, but D and trimming were determined from the DNA. In all, the sample holds 140,000 to 150,000 clones, and about three quarters of those were seen once. Jointly, the top ten make up around an eighth of the sample.

The cohort was made up of 666 healthy bone marrow donors. All cohort members were sampled while nominally healthy, although unrecorded immune exposures were likely present. The donor tested CMV seropositive, placing the donor among the 250 to 350 seropositive members of the cohort. Every donor gave a peripheral blood sample, and the peripheral blood mononuclear cells from that sample were used for TCR beta sequencing. The Qiagen DNeasy Blood Extraction Kit was used to extract genomic DNA from the blood cell samples. About this clone itself: Its target antigen remains unknown. One base away there is no much larger clone; base qualities are not given.

The chain employs TRBV4-3 and TRBJ1-1; TRBD1 is possibly the D segment (6 matching bases). The sample comprised PBMCs. The receptor was derived from a man in his forties in good health and CMV-seropositive. The DNA sequence is as follows: TGCGCCAGCAGCCAAGATCTCTGGACAGAGAACACTGAAGCTTTCTTT. This codes for CASSQDLWTENTEAFF.